Sequencing of this T cell receptor (beta chain) was carried out in a study of CXCR3-negative and CXCR3-positive naive CD8 T cells. Turning to this clonotype: Its antigen is as yet unknown.

The authors prepared UMI-labeled TRB cDNA libraries by 5' RACE. TCRdb re-called the 5' RACE reads; one entry per CDR3 protein, DNA not given. In total, the table holds 5,100 or so distinct CDR3 sequences. Investigators sorted each CD8+ T cell subset in triplicate, taking under 350,000 cells each time. A CD45RO-CCR7+CD27+CD95- profile was what naive CD8+ T cells displayed. The CDR3 totals 13 residues. CDR1 and CDR2 (germline): ENHRY, SYGVKD. Study observations and caveats: A higher hydrophobicity marked the TRB CDR3s of CXCR3-positive naive cells versus CXCR3-negative naive cells. TCR strength was inferred from TRB CDR3 properties, while surface CD5 was comparable between naive subsets.

The TCR was taken from a human donor in good health. Some clones in this sample may be carry-over from other donors' samples. The specimen sequenced was naive CXCR3+ CD8+ T cells from blood. Documented subset: CD45RO-CCR7+CD27+CD95- naive CD8+ T cells expressing CXCR3 (TNR3+). The chain employs TRBV10-3 and TRBJ1-2; without DNA, the TCRdb call of TRBD1 cannot be checked. The CDR3 spells CAIGTRANYCYTF.